These T cell receptor beta chains were read from a single sample in a study of T cells in Graves' hyperthyroidism and ophthalmopathy. TCRdb analysed the multiplex PCR reads with MiXCR anew, one entry per CDR3 protein. The sample has hundreds of thousands of distinct CDR3 sequences; around 15% are singletons. Sequencing was carried out using blood. These TCRs come from a woman aged 40 to 50 with Graves' hyperthyroidism. CDR3s include the opening cysteine and the closing phenylalanine or tryptophan. D genes are given only for firm matches. Clone size is shown for a subset of rows, as once, few, many or a class of expanded clone.

>many|TRBV30|TRBJ1-2|.
CACPRGYGYTF
TGTGCCTGCCCTAGGGGATATGGCTACACCTTC
>many|TRBV6-1|TRBJ2-6|TRBD1
CASKMWDRESGANVLTF
TGTGCCAGCAAGATGTGGGACAGGGAATCTGGGGCCAACGTCCTGACTTTC
>.|TRBV19|TRBJ1-2|.
CASRSGRSYGYTF
TGTGCCAGTCGAAGTGGCAGGAGCTATGGCTACACCTTC
>.|TRBV5-1|TRBJ2-1|.
CASRDLAKMYNEQFF
TGCGCCAGCAGAGACCTGGCGAAAATGTACAATGAGCAGTTCTTC
>.|TRBV7-8|TRBJ2-5|.
CASSLEALKAETQYF
TGTGCCAGCAGCTTAGAGGCACTTAAGGCAGAGACCCAGTACTTC
>many|TRBV19|TRBJ1-1|.
CASSTGANTEAFF
TGTGCCAGCAGTACTGGGGCGAACACTGAAGCTTTCTTT
>.|TRBV19|TRBJ1-2|.
CASSSDRDGNYGYTF
TGTGCCAGTAGTTCAGATCGGGACGGAAACTATGGCTACACCTTC
>many|TRBV5-1|TRBJ2-5|TRBD1
CASSQGQLQETQYF
TGCGCCAGCAGCCAGGGACAGCTCCAAGAGACCCAGTACTTC
>many|TRBV4-1|TRBJ1-2|TRBD1
CASSPGFGQGHGYTF
TGCGCCAGCAGCCCAGGCTTTGGACAGGGCCATGGCTACACCTTC
>many|TRBV19|TRBJ1-1|.
CASKGDKYATEAFF
TGTGCCAGTAAGGGGGACAAGTATGCAACTGAAGCTTTCTTT
>.|TRBV19|TRBJ2-3|.
CASSPGSGPDTQYF
TGTGCCAGTAGTCCCGGGAGCGGACCAGATACGCAGTATTTT
>.|TRBV18|TRBJ2-7|.
CASSPAQGLTPPEQYF
TGTGCCAGCTCACCAGCCCAAGGGCTTACCCCCCCCGAGCAGTACTTC
>.|TRBV16|TRBJ1-2|.
CASSPPDSYHGYTF
TGTGCCAGCAGCCCCCCGGACAGTTATCATGGCTACACCTTC
>few|TRBV20-1|TRBJ2-4|.
CSARSLNIQYF
TGCAGTGCTCGTAGTCTGAACATTCAGTACTTC
>many|TRBV20-1|TRBJ2-1|TRBD2
CSASPAGGGSYNEQFF
TGCAGTGCTAGCCCAGCGGGAGGGGGATCCTACAATGAGCAGTTCTTC
>many|TRBV28|TRBJ2-1|TRBD1
CASSTTGTGTYNEQFF
TGTGCCAGCAGTACAACCGGGACAGGGACCTACAATGAGCAGTTCTTC
>many|TRBV5-1|TRBJ2-2|TRBD1
CASSEQGVNGELFF
TGCGCCAGCTCCGAACAGGGGGTGAACGGGGAGCTGTTTTTT
>many|TRBV3-1|TRBJ1-1|.
CASSRTGFAFF
TGTGCCAGCAGCCGAACAGGGTTCGCTTTCTTT
>many|TRBV2|TRBJ2-7|.
CASREGASSYEQYF
TGTGCCAGCAGGGAGGGGGCCTCCTCCTACGAGCAGTACTTC
>.|TRBV28|TRBJ2-7|TRBD2
CASSPGTSGFLQYF
TGTGCCAGCAGTCCAGGGACTAGCGGGTTTTTGCAGTACTTC
>many|TRBV12-3/TRBV12-4|TRBJ2-1|TRBD1
CASSRTGAVYHEQFF
TGTGCCAGCAGCCGGACAGGGGCCGTATATCATGAGCAGTTCTTC
>many|TRBV28|TRBJ2-1|.
CASIFGGEQFF
TGTGCCAGCATTTTCGGGGGTGAGCAGTTCTTC
>few|TRBV20-1|TRBJ1-4|TRBD1
CSARRGTVTNEKLFF
TGCAGTGCTAGACGCGGGACAGTAACTAATGAAAAACTGTTTTTT
>many|TRBV5-1|TRBJ1-4|.
CASSFRPDNEKLFF
TGCGCCAGCAGCTTTCGACCCGATAATGAAAAACTGTTTTTT
>many|TRBV7-2|TRBJ2-2|TRBD2
CASSSPSGRITGELFF
TGTGCCAGCAGCTCGCCTAGCGGGAGGATCACCGGGGAGCTGTTTTTT
>many|TRBV7-9|TRBJ2-7|.
CASSLAGASSYEQYF
TGTGCCAGCAGCTTAGCCGGGGCTAGTTCCTACGAGCAGTACTTC
>.|TRBV7-9|TRBJ1-2|.
CASSLVGEGDYGYTF
TGTGCCAGCAGCTTAGTCGGGGAGGGGGACTATGGCTACACCTTC
>many|TRBV5-8|TRBJ2-1|.
CASSLGGSAAYNEQFF
TGTGCCAGCAGCTTAGGTGGGAGTGCCGCCTACAATGAGCAGTTCTTC
>few|TRBV6-1|TRBJ2-1|TRBD2
CASSPLAGASYNEQFF
TGTGCCAGCAGTCCCCTAGCGGGAGCGTCCTACAATGAGCAGTTCTTC
>many|TRBV4-1|TRBJ1-3|.
CASSLTEGSGNTIYF
TGCGCCAGCAGTCTCACGGAGGGCTCTGGAAACACCATATATTTT
>many|TRBV7-8|TRBJ1-5|TRBD1
CASSFQLGTGGNQPQHF
TGTGCCAGCAGCTTCCAACTCGGGACAGGGGGCAATCAGCCCCAGCATTTT
>once|TRBV3-1|TRBJ1-1|.
CASSRTAGPNTEAFF
TGTGCCAGCAGCCGAACCGCCGGGCCGAACACTGAAGCTTTCTTT
>many|TRBV27|TRBJ2-3|.
CASSRTLGDTQYF
TGTGCCAGCAGCCGCACGTTGGGAGATACGCAGTATTTT
>once|TRBV28|TRBJ2-7|TRBD2
CASTSPSTSGSAYEQYF
TGTGCCAGCACCTCACCCTCGACTAGCGGGAGTGCCTACGAGCAGTACTTC
>many|TRBV24-1|TRBJ2-5|.
CATRGGVSETQYF
TGTGCCACCAGAGGTGGAGTCTCAGAGACCCAGTACTTC
>many|TRBV11-2|TRBJ2-2|.
CASSVRGVNTGELFF
TGTGCCAGCAGCGTCCGAGGAGTGAACACCGGGGAGCTGTTTTTT
>many|TRBV7-3|TRBJ2-1|TRBD2
CASSLRGLVGDDEQFF
TGTGCCAGCAGCTTAAGGGGACTAGTCGGCGACGATGAGCAGTTCTTC
>many|TRBV2|TRBJ1-4|.
CASTLDTTNEKLFF
TGTGCCAGCACCCTGGATACAACTAATGAAAAACTGTTTTTT
>many|TRBV3-1|TRBJ2-5|TRBD2
CASSPRRSGTGETQYF
TGTGCCAGCAGCCCCCGAAGAAGCGGGACGGGAGAGACCCAGTACTTC
>few|TRBV14|TRBJ2-5|.
CASSQDLRGPQYF
TGTGCCAGCAGCCAAGACCTCCGGGGACCGCAGTACTTC
>.|TRBV20-1|TRBJ1-2|.
CSAREPLNYGYTF
TGCAGTGCTAGAGAACCTCTTAACTATGGCTACACCTTC
>many|TRBV28|TRBJ1-5|.
CASSAGGYNQPQHF
TGTGCCAGCAGTGCCGGGGGGTACAATCAGCCCCAGCATTTT
>.|TRBV6-1|TRBJ2-3|.
CASSDTPDTQYF
TGTGCCAGCAGTGATACCCCAGATACGCAGTATTTT
>.|TRBV19|TRBJ2-2|.
CASRAMGDGGLFF
TGTGCCAGCAGGGCGATGGGGGACGGAGGGCTGTTTTTT
>many|TRBV20-1|TRBJ2-1|TRBD2
CSAEPTSVDEQFF
TGCAGTGCAGAGCCCACTAGCGTCGATGAGCAGTTCTTC
>.|TRBV2|TRBJ1-2|.
CASSETEIYGYTF
TGTGCCAGCAGTGAAACAGAAATCTATGGCTACACCTTC
>.|TRBV27|TRBJ1-3|.
CASRPTALGNTIYF
TGTGCCAGCAGACCTACAGCCCTTGGAAACACCATATATTTT
>many|TRBV11-2|TRBJ1-4|.
CASSLDIATNEKLFF
TGTGCCAGCAGCTTAGATATCGCAACTAATGAAAAACTGTTTTTT
>many|TRBV5-1|TRBJ2-6|.
CASSSRLSGANVLTF
TGCGCCAGCAGCTCGAGACTCTCTGGGGCCAACGTCCTGACTTTC
>many|TRBV20-1|TRBJ2-3|.
CSAKPGHSFTDTQYF
TGCAGTGCGAAACCGGGACATTCGTTCACAGATACGCAGTATTTT